The 25 T cell receptor beta chains reported below all come from one sample, sequenced in a study of cytomegalovirus exposure and HLA in healthy donors. Primers: 60 Vbeta forward and 13 Jbeta reverse. Assay used: immunoSEQ multiplex PCR; TCRdb lists only in-frame clones, some missing. With 100,000 to 150,000 clones in the sample, the ten largest clones hold 2.5% to 3%. Material: PBMCs. Every receptor here comes from a man aged 30 to 39 in good health and CMV-seronegative.

The V call is TRBV14, the J call TRBJ1-2, with 8 nucleotides matching TRBD1. Trimming cost V 2 bases and J 5 bases; bases outside gene matches: 1. This CDR3 contains 13 residues. Germline CDR1 SGHDN, CDR2 FVKESK. CDR3 protein: CASSQTGGYGYTF. The CDR3 bases are TGTGCCAGCAGCCAAACAGGGGGTTATGGCTACACCTTC.

The gene calls are TRBV7-9 and TRBJ2-2; D uncertain. CDR1 SEHNR and CDR2 FQNEAQ come from the germline V gene (reference sequence). CDR3 length equals 15 residues. Trimming stripped 1 base from V and 4 bases from J, with 10 bases between. CDR3 DNA sequence: TGTGCCAGCAGCTTAGTACTTACCCCCACCGGGGAGCTGTTTTTT. It yields the protein CASSLVLTPTGELFF.

The V call is TRBV6-6, the J call TRBJ1-1; tentatively, D is TRBD1 (6 bases). The CDR3 is 16 residues long. CDR1 and CDR2 from the germline V gene are MNHNY and SVGAGI (reference sequence). The V gene lost 5 bases and the J gene lost 2 bases, with 18 bases spanning the gap. The CDR3 region is CASSKPEQGPNTEAFF. CDR3 sequence (DNA): TGTGCCAGCAGTAAGCCCGAACAGGGCCCCAACACTGAAGCTTTCTTT.

This chain joins TRBV27 and TRBJ2-7; 9 nucleotides align to TRBD2. The V gene end was trimmed by 5 bases and the J gene end by 0 bases; junction bases not matched to a gene: 8. This CDR3 comprises 16 residues. CDR1 and CDR2 from the germline V gene are MNHEY and SMNVEV (reference sequence). The CDR3 reads CASSPSGTINSYEQYF. The CDR3 DNA reads as TGTGCCAGCAGTCCTAGCGGGACGATCAACTCCTACGAGCAGTACTTC.

The J gene is TRBJ2-7, the V gene TRBV10-2; TRBD1 matches 7 bases. Germline CDR1 reads WSHSY; CDR2 reads SAAADI. The length of the CDR3 is 13 residues. V was pared by 10 bases and J by 1 base, with 7 bases of the junction left unmatched. CDR3 bases: TGCGCCACTTCGACAGGGCAATCCTACGAGCAGTACTTC. Translating it yields CATSTGQSYEQYF.

The chain employs TRBV10-1 and TRBJ1-1, with TRBD1 matching 7 bases. V shed 4 bases, J shed 1 base, and the junction held 0 bases outside the gene matches. CDR1 and CDR2 (germline): WNHNN, SYGVQD (reference sequence). The CDR3 loop spans 13 amino acids. The CDR3 DNA reads as TGCGCCAGCAGTGCAGGGGGGAACACTGAAGCTTTCTTT. Amino acids: CASSAGGNTEAFF.

The chain employs TRBV5-1 and TRBJ2-2, with D possibly TRBD1 on 6 matching bases. V was pared by 7 bases and J by 4 bases, with 14 bases between. From germline, CDR1 is SGHRS and CDR2 YFSETQ. CDR3 size: 14 residues. The CDR3 coding sequence is TGCGCCAGCGGTCAGCTAGGGGGCACCGGGGAGCTGTTTTTT. Translation: CASGQLGGTGELFF. The variable domain in full, with the rest retrieved from reference TRBV5-1 and TRBJ2-2, is KAGVTQTPRYLIKTRGQQVTLSCSPISGHRSVSWYQQTPGQGLQFLFEYFSETQRNKGNFPGRFSGRQFSNSRSEMNVSTLELGDSALYLCASGQLGGTGELFFGEGSRLTVL.

This chain joins TRBV4-1 and TRBJ2-2, with a tentative D call TRBD2 (5 bases). Germline V gene lookup returns CDR1 MGHRA and CDR2 YSYEKL. CDR3 length: 19 amino acids. V lost 0 bases and J lost 6, with 23 bases in between. The CDR3 sequence: CASSQDRQLGFLTSGELFF. The CDR3 DNA reads TGCGCCAGCAGCCAAGATAGACAACTAGGATTTTTAACGTCCGGGGAGCTGTTTTTT.

The V and J genes are TRBV7-6 and TRBJ2-3, with 11 bases that match TRBD1. Germline V gene data show CDR1 as SGHVS and CDR2 as FNYEAQ. Trimming at V came to 6 bases and at J to 3 bases, leaving 17 bases not matched to a gene. CDR3 size: 19 residues. CDR3: CASRPDFWGGQGGTDTQYF. CDR3 DNA sequence: TGTGCCAGCAGACCCGACTTCTGGGGGGGACAGGGGGGAACAGATACGCAGTATTTT.

V is TRBV2 and J is TRBJ2-7; perhaps TRBD2 as D (5 bases). This CDR3 spans 13 amino acids. The V gene lost 8 bases and the J gene lost 2 bases, with 13 bases spanning the gap. The germline V gene has CDR1 SNHLY and CDR2 FYNNEI. This CDR3 reads CASCPGSTYEQYF. As DNA, the CDR3 is TGTGCCAGCTGCCCGGGGAGCACCTACGAGCAGTACTTC.

The chain combines TRBV5-5 with TRBJ2-7, with a weak D call TRBD2 (5 bases). Trimming took off 0 bases at V and 4 bases at J, with 11 bases between the two ends. In germline, CDR1 is SGHKS, CDR2 YYEKEE (reference sequence). This CDR3 is built from 14 residues. The CDR3 loop is CASSLGPGKYEQYF. In nucleotides, the CDR3 is TGTGCCAGCAGCTTGGGGCCCGGGAAATACGAGCAGTACTTC.

The V and J genes are TRBV28 and TRBJ2-5; D might be TRBD2 (6 bases). This CDR3 has 13 amino acids. Germline V gene sequence: CDR1 MDHEN, CDR2 SYDVKM. Trimming removed 5 bases from V and 5 bases from J, with 12 bases in between. CDR3 nucleotide sequence: TGTGCCAGCAGTCGTGCAGGGAGGGAGACCCAGTACTTC. Translating it yields CASSRAGRETQYF.

J is TRBJ1-1 and V is TRBV28; D gene ambiguous. The CDR3 is made up of 11 amino acids. Germline V gives CDR1 MDHEN, CDR2 SYDVKM. V lost 7 bases and J 5 bases, leaving 8 bases between the germline ends. CDR3 in DNA: TGTGCCAGCACCTCGAGGACTGAAGCTTTCTTT. Translation gives CASTSRTEAFF.

The chain links TRBV19 to TRBJ1-2, with D tentatively TRBD1 (6 bases). The ends were cut back, 5 bases at V and 10 bases at J, with 17 bases in the middle. This CDR3 comprises 13 residues. Germline lookup yields CDR1 LNHDA and CDR2 SQIVND (reference sequence). The CDR3 sequence is CASSPTGGRDYTF. In DNA form, the CDR3 reads TGTGCCAGTAGTCCCACGGGGGGGCGAGACTACACCTTC.

The chain is built from TRBV11-3 and TRBJ1-3; D is unresolved. Germline V gives CDR1 SGHNT, CDR2 YENEEA. The CDR3 contains 15 residues. Trimming left V 0 bases short and J 0 bases short, with 6 bases between. DNA for the CDR3: TGTGCCAGCAGCTTAGATGGCAGCTCTGGAAACACCATATATTTT. As protein: CASSLDGSSGNTIYF.

This rearrangement joins TRBV6-1 to TRBJ2-7, with D possibly matching TRBD1 (5 bases). This CDR3 is 17 amino acids long. V gave up 1 base and J gave up 0 bases, with 16 bases separating them. In germline, CDR1 is MNHNS, CDR2 SASEGT. The CDR3 region has the DNA TGTGCCAGCAGTGAAGAATTAGTACGACAGAGCTCCTACGAGCAGTACTTC. Its translation is CASSEELVRQSSYEQYF.

The CDR3 coding sequence is TGTGCCAGCAGTTTATGGGGGGGCCACGAGCAGTACTTC. It yields the protein CASSLWGGHEQYF. V and J are TRBV27 and TRBJ2-7; D is perhaps TRBD2 (7 bases). Trimming took off 1 base at V and 5 bases at J, with 9 bases between the two ends. The CDR3 length is 13 residues. The germline V gene encodes CDR1 MNHEY and CDR2 SMNVEV (reference sequence).

This rearrangement joins TRBV7-8 to TRBJ2-2, with TRBD2 matching over 13 bases. V gave up 1 base and J gave up 1 base; unmatched junction bases: 0. Germline loops: CDR1 SGHVS, CDR2 FQNEAQ. This CDR3 has 17 amino acids. CDR3 loop: CASSLGLAGGNTGELFF. The CDR3, as DNA: TGTGCCAGCAGCTTAGGACTAGCGGGGGGGAACACCGGGGAGCTGTTTTTT.

The chain links TRBV6-5 to TRBJ1-1; D gene uncertain. Germline loops: CDR1 MNHEY, CDR2 SVGAGI. The CDR3 totals 14 residues. Between the trimmed V and J ends, which lost 5 bases and 0 bases, there was a span of 10 bases. As DNA, the CDR3 is TGTGCCAGCAGTCTGGAGGTGATGAACACTGAAGCTTTCTTT. The encoded protein is CASSLEVMNTEAFF.

The CDR3 protein is CASSLGNTPEGRNGYTF. CDR3 DNA sequence: TGTGCCAGCAGCTTAGGGAACACGCCCGAGGGAAGGAATGGCTACACCTTC. The V and J genes are TRBV7-9 and TRBJ1-2; the D is unclear. CDR1 SEHNR and CDR2 FQNEAQ come from the germline V gene (reference sequence). The length of the CDR3 is 17 residues. Trimming stripped 1 base from V and 6 bases from J, with 21 bases between.

This chain joins TRBV2 and TRBJ1-2; weak D call: TRBD1 (5 bases). Germline V CDR1 and CDR2: SNHLY, FYNNEI. The CDR3 is 15 amino acids. V lost 6 bases, J lost 2 bases, and 16 bases lay in between. The DNA of the CDR3 is TGTGCCAGCAGGGAGGGTCGGGGGGGAAACTATGGCTACACCTTC. It is translated as CASREGRGGNYGYTF.

The chain links TRBV29-1 to TRBJ2-7, with 10 nucleotides matching TRBD2. This CDR3 has 13 amino acids. The germline CDR1 and CDR2 sequences are SQVTM and ANQGSEA. Trimming cost V 3 bases and J 7 bases; bases outside gene matches: 6. The CDR3 reads CSVDTSGTSEQYF. The DNA of the CDR3 is TGCAGCGTTGACACTAGCGGGACGAGTGAGCAGTACTTC.

The chain links TRBV29-1 to TRBJ2-7, with D possibly TRBD1 on 6 matching bases. V lost 7 bases, J lost 5 bases, and 12 bases lay in between. CDR3 length: 11 residues. CDR1 SQVTM and CDR2 ANQGSEA come from the germline V gene. CDR3 loop: CSAGTIHEQYF. DNA for the CDR3: TGCAGCGCAGGGACAATCCACGAGCAGTACTTC.

The chain is built from TRBV11-2 and TRBJ2-7; D gene uncertain. V dropped 7 bases and J dropped 3 bases, with 16 bases sitting between them. This CDR3 spans 14 amino acids. Germline V gene lookup returns CDR1 SGHAT and CDR2 FQNNGV. The chain's CDR3 is CASTPPVAVYEQYF. CDR3 in DNA: TGTGCCAGCACCCCCCCCGTAGCAGTCTACGAGCAGTACTTC.

About this clone: Within the sample, other DNA sequences also encode this same CDR3. This rearrangement joins TRBV15 to TRBJ2-3; D unresolved. V lost 0 bases, J lost 6 bases, and 7 bases lay in between. The germline V gene has CDR1 LNHNV and CDR2 YYDKDF (reference sequence). This CDR3 is built from 13 residues. This chain's CDR3 is CATSRDPRDTQYF. The CDR3 nucleotides are TGTGCCACCAGCAGAGATCCCCGGGATACGCAGTATTTT.